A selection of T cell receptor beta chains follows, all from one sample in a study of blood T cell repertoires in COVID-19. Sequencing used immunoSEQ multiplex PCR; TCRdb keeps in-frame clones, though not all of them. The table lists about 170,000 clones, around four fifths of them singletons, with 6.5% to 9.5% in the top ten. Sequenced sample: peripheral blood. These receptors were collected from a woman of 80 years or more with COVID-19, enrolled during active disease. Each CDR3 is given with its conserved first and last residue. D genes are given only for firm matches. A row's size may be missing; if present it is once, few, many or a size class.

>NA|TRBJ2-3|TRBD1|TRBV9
CASSEGGQGIADTQYF
TGTGCCAGCAGCGAAGGGGGACAGGGGATCGCAGATACGCAGTATTTT
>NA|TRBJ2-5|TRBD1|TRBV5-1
CASNGLRQGKETQYF
TGCGCCAGCAATGGCCTAAGACAGGGAAAAGAGACCCAGTACTTC
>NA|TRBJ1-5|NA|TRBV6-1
CASSEAMAQPQHF
TGTGCCAGCAGTGAAGCGATGGCCCAGCCCCAGCATTTT
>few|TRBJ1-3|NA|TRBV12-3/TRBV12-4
CASSHNPNTIYF
TGTGCCAGCAGTCACAACCCAAACACCATATATTTT
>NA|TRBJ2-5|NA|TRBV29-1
CSVEQRQETQYF
TGCAGCGTTGAACAGCGACAAGAGACCCAGTACTTC
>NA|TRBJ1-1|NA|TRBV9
CASSLSESDTEAFF
TGTGCCAGCAGCCTTTCGGAGTCGGACACTGAAGCTTTCTTT
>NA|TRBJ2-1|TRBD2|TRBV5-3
CARSPSGGSSYNEQFF
TGTGCCAGAAGCCCTAGCGGGGGGAGCTCCTACAATGAGCAGTTCTTC
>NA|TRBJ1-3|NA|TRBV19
CATTGYYVSGNTIYF
TGTGCCACTACAGGGTATTACGTCTCTGGAAACACCATATATTTT
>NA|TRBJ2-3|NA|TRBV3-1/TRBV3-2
CASSPLSSGTQYF
TGTGCCAGCAGCCCCCTCTCTAGTGGTACGCAGTATTTT
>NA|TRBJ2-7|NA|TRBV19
CASSRTIGSYEQYF
TGTGCCAGTAGTCGCACGATCGGCTCCTACGAGCAGTACTTC
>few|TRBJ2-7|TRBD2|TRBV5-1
CASSLEGGAYEQYF
TGCGCCAGCAGCTTGGAGGGAGGGGCCTACGAGCAGTACTTC